The present T cell receptor (beta chain) was sequenced within a study of blood T cell repertoires in COVID-19. For the study at large: The study drew acute and convalescent COVID-19 samples from the United States, Italy and Spain. From T cells, B-cell-depleted T cells, or PBMCs came the material, which was cDNA or gDNA.

This clone was seen a handful of times. The CDR3 runs 15 residues. Germline CDR1 reads SGHDN; CDR2 reads FVKESK. V lost 0 bases and J lost 6; bases outside the gene matches: 6. Original processing notes: Amplification from reference gene primers served as the basis for estimated nucleated cell counts. Some clones are missing from TCRdb's copy, which holds only in-frame ones; the method was immunoSEQ multiplex PCR. The V and J calls and clone size come from that table; D and trimming were worked out from the DNA. This sample has 69,000 or so clones, with approximately 82% found just once. The source of this sequence is an elderly woman with acute or convalescent COVID-19. The specimen was peripheral blood. This chain connects TRBV14 to TRBJ2-7; 9 bases line up with TRBD2. This chain's CDR3 is CASSQDRVAGAEQYF. The CDR3 DNA reads TGTGCCAGCAGCCAAGACAGGGTAGCGGGGGCCGAGCAGTACTTC. Filled out from reference TRBV14 and TRBJ2-7, the complete variable domain reads EAGVTQFPSHSVIEKGQTVTLRCDPISGHDNLYWYRRVMGKEIKFLLHFVKESKQDESGMPNNRFLAERTGGTYSTLKVQPAELEDSGVYFCASSQDRVAGAEQYFGPGTRLTVT.